Listed below are T cell receptor beta chains from one sample, sequenced in a study of T cell repertoires in cytomegalovirus infection. TCRdb re-called the reads through MiXCR, storing one row per CDR3 protein. Of roughly 990,000 distinct CDR3 sequences detected, roughly 30% appear once; the ten largest clones hold about an eighth. These receptors' targets are unknown. The sample was cultured CD8+ T cells from PBMCs, taken from culture after CMV antigen stimulation. The origin of the receptors is a human donor in good health (CMV status not recorded). Some clones in this sample may be carry-over from other donors' samples. CDR3s include the opening cysteine and the closing phenylalanine or tryptophan. Fields, in order: J gene, D gene, V gene, clone size, CDR3 protein, CDR3 DNA. The D gene is left open where the match is weak. Rows may omit the clone size; those that give it use once, few, many or a size class.

>TRBJ1-2|.|TRBV5-1|once
CASSSAGGDYGYTF
TGCGCCAGCAGCTCCGCGGGTGGCGACTATGGCTACACCTTC
>TRBJ2-3|TRBD1|TRBV5-6|few
CASSPIRDRPTDTQYF
TGTGCCAGCAGCCCAATCCGGGACAGACCCACAGATACGCAGTATTTT
>TRBJ1-1|.|TRBV19|.
CVSTQGHTEAFF
TGTGTCAGTACACAGGGACACACTGAAGCTTTCTTT
>TRBJ1-6|.|TRBV27|few
CASSLSGGYSPLHF
TGTGCCAGCAGTTTATCGGGGGGTTATTCACCCCTCCACTTT
>TRBJ2-1|TRBD2|TRBV10-3|few
CAISELAGVYNEQFF
TGTGCCATCAGTGAGCTAGCGGGGGTTTACAATGAGCAGTTCTTC
>TRBJ1-1|.|TRBV19|.
CASSKQGPNTEAFF
TGTGCCAGTAGTAAACAGGGACCCAACACTGAAGCTTTCTTT
>TRBJ2-2|.|TRBV5-4|.
CASSLQIGNSAGELFF
TGTGCCAGCAGCTTGCAAATTGGGAATAGCGCCGGGGAGCTGTTTTTT
>TRBJ2-7|TRBD2|TRBV13|.
CASSSLELAGGHEQYF
TGTGCCAGCAGCTCCCTCGAACTAGCGGGGGGGCACGAGCAGTACTTC
>TRBJ2-1|TRBD1|TRBV24-1|.
CATSDWTGSENNEQFF
TGTGCCACCAGTGACTGGACAGGGAGCGAAAACAATGAGCAGTTCTTC
>TRBJ2-7|TRBD1|TRBV7-2|.
CASSLAAGGWVEQYF
TGTGCCAGCAGCTTAGCGGCAGGGGGCTGGGTGGAGCAGTACTTC